Listed below are T cell receptor beta chains from one sample, sequenced in a study of somatic mutations in cytotoxic T cells in rheumatoid arthritis. Assay used: immunoSEQ multiplex PCR; TCRdb lists only in-frame clones, some missing. The repertoire holds more than 10,000 clones, with approximately 90% as singletons. The sample was CD4+ T cells sorted from blood. The receptors stem from a young woman with rheumatoid arthritis. Each CDR3 is given with its conserved first and last residue. The D gene is left open where the match is weak. Not every row has a clone size; where given, it reads once, few, many or a size class.

v_gene	j_gene	d_gene	abundance	CDR3nt	CDR3aa
TRBV28	TRBJ1-2	-	-	TGTGCCAGCAGGTCAGGGTATGGCTACACCTTC	CASRSGYGYTF
TRBV28	TRBJ1-2	-	-	TGTGCCAGCAGTCCCCCCGGGGGGACTAACTATGGCTACACCTTC	CASSPPGGTNYGYTF
TRBV29-1	TRBJ2-5	TRBD1	-	TGCAGCGATATACCGGGACAGGGGAACCAAGAGACCCAGTACTTC	CSDIPGQGNQETQYF
TRBV6-6	TRBJ1-6	TRBD1	-	TGTGCCAGCAGTTACGACAGGGATCGCTCACCCCTCCACTTT	CASSYDRDRSPLHF
TRBV11-2	TRBJ1-1	-	few	TGTGCCAGCAGCTCACTCCTCATGAACACTGAAGCTTTCTTT	CASSSLLMNTEAFF
TRBV11-3	TRBJ2-6	TRBD2	-	TGTGCCAGCAGCCGGGGGGTCTCTGGGGCCAACGTCCTGACTTTC	CASSRGVSGANVLTF
TRBV2	TRBJ1-2	-	-	TGTGCCAGCAGTGAAGGCGGCTTAAACTATGGCTACACCTTC	CASSEGGLNYGYTF
TRBV27	TRBJ1-2	TRBD1	few	TGTGCCAGCAGTTTATCAGCCGGGACAGGGGACGGCTACACCTTC	CASSLSAGTGDGYTF
TRBV7-8	TRBJ2-3	TRBD1	-	TGTGCCAGCAGCTTAGCCCGACAGGGGAACGCAGATACGCAGTATTTT	CASSLARQGNADTQYF
TRBV7-9	TRBJ1-1	-	-	TGTGCCAGCAGCTTAACAGGGATGGGCCCTGAAGCTTTCTTT	CASSLTGMGPEAFF
TRBV6-1	TRBJ1-5	-	-	TGTGCCAGCAGTAGGGGTTCGGGTAGCAATCAGCCCCAGCATTTT	CASSRGSGSNQPQHF
TRBV28	TRBJ1-2	TRBD1	-	TGTGCCAGCAGTACTCAGGACAGGACCAACTATGGCTACACCTTC	CASSTQDRTNYGYTF
TRBV11-2	TRBJ1-1	-	-	TGTGCCAGCAGCTTAGATTCAGATTACACTGAAGCTTTCTTT	CASSLDSDYTEAFF
TRBV12-2	TRBJ2-5	-	-	TGTGCAAGTCGCCACTCTACTAGCGGGGGACAAGAGACCCAGTACTTC	CASRHSTSGGQETQYF
TRBV19	TRBJ2-2	-	-	TGTGCCAGTAGTAGACCGGGAAACACCGGGGAGCTGTTTTTT	CASSRPGNTGELFF
TRBV19	TRBJ2-2	-	-	TGTGCCAGTAGCTCCTGGACCGGGAATGGCGGGGAGCTGTTTTTT	CASSSWTGNGGELFF
TRBV7-3	TRBJ1-1	-	-	TGTGCCAGCAGCCAATGGACAGCCGCGAACACTGAAGCTTTCTTT	CASSQWTAANTEAFF
TRBV29-1	TRBJ1-2	-	-	TGCAGCGTTCTGGCTGACAGCCTCTATGGCTACACCTTC	CSVLADSLYGYTF
TRBV30	TRBJ1-1	-	few	TGTGCCTGGAGTTGGGGGGGGTCGAACACTGAAGCTTTCTTT	CAWSWGGSNTEAFF
TRBV5-6	TRBJ2-7	TRBD1	-	TGTGCCAGCAGCCCTACCACATCACAGGGGTCCTACGAGCAGTACTTC	CASSPTTSQGSYEQYF
TRBV7-2	TRBJ2-7	-	-	TGTGCCAGCAGCCGGCCGTCTAGAAGGCAGTACTTC	CASSRPSRRQYF
TRBV7-3	TRBJ2-3	-	-	TGTGCCAGCAGCTTAAAGGCAGGGGGCACAGATACGCAGTATTTT	CASSLKAGGTDTQYF
TRBV7-2	TRBJ2-1	TRBD2	-	TGTGCCAGCAGCACCGGACTAGCGGGAAGAGATGAGCAGTTCTTC	CASSTGLAGRDEQFF
TRBV11-3	TRBJ2-1	-	few	TGTGCCAGCAGCTTTTTCCCCCGAGGTGAGCAGTTCTTC	CASSFFPRGEQFF
TRBV29-1	TRBJ2-3	TRBD2	-	TGCAGCGTCGCACAACTAGCGGGCCCTTACTATTTT	CSVAQLAGPYYF
TRBV4-2	TRBJ2-7	TRBD2	-	TGTGCCAGCAGCCCAAATAGCGGGGGGGCCTACGAGCAGTACTTC	CASSPNSGGAYEQYF